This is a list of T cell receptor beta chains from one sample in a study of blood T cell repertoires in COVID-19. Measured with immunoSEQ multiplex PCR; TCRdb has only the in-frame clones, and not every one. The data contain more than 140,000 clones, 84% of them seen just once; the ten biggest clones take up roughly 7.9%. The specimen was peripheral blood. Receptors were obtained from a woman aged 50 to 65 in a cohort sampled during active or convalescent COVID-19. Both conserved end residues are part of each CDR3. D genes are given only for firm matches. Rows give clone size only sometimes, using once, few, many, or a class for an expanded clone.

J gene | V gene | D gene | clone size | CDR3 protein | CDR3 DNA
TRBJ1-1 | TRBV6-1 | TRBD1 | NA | CASSAGTGGSLKWDTEAFF | TGTGCCAGCAGTGCCGGGACAGGGGGCAGTCTAAAATGGGACACTGAAGCTTTCTTT
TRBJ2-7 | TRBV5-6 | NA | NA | CASSLRRGYEQYF | TGTGCCAGCAGCCTCAGAAGGGGGTACGAGCAGTACTTC
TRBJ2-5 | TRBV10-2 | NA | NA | CASRGPLYSKETQYF | TGCGCCAGCAGGGGTCCCTTGTACAGCAAAGAGACCCAGTACTTC
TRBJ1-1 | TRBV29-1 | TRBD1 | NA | CSGRQGHTEAFF | TGCAGCGGAAGACAGGGCCACACTGAAGCTTTCTTT
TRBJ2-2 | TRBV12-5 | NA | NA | CAGARVETGELFF | TGTGCTGGGGCCAGGGTAGAAACCGGGGAGCTGTTTTTT
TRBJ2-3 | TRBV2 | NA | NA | CASSGDSGGTQYF | TGTGCCAGCAGTGGAGACTCCGGGGGTACGCAGTATTTT
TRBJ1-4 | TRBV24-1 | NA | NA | CATNRGTNEKLFF | TGTGCCACCAATAGGGGGACTAATGAAAAACTGTTTTTT
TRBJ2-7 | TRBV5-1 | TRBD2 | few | CASSPRLAGGGEQYF | TGCGCCAGCAGCCCCCGGCTAGCGGGGGGCGGCGAGCAGTACTTC
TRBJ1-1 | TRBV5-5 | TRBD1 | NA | CASRLPDRGGNTEAFF | TGTGCCAGCAGGTTGCCGGACAGGGGGGGAAACACTGAAGCTTTCTTT
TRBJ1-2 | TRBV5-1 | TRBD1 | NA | CASSQGTGAYGYTF | TGCGCCAGCAGCCAAGGTACAGGGGCCTATGGCTACACCTTC
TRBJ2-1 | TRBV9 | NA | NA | CASSVGEGSYNEQFF | TGTGCCAGCAGCGTAGGAGAGGGCTCCTACAATGAGCAGTTCTTC
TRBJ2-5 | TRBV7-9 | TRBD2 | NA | CAIPPLAGDQETQYF | TGTGCCATCCCACCCCTAGCGGGGGATCAAGAGACCCAGTACTTC
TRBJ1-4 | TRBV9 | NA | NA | CASSPGEAFYNEKLFF | TGTGCCAGCAGCCCTGGAGAGGCCTTTTATAATGAAAAACTGTTTTTT
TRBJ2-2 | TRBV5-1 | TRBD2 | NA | CASSLDAGGTSYRFF | TGCGCCAGCAGCTTGGACGCGGGGGGAACGTCGTACCGGTTTTTT
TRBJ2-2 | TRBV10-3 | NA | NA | CATGTTPHTGELFF | TGTGCCACCGGGACAACTCCTCACACCGGGGAGCTGTTTTTT
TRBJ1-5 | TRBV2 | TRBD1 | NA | CASSTTGEQHF | TGTGCCAGCAGTACAACAGGGGAGCAGCATTTT
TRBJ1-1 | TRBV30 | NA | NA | CAWSVGANTEAFF | TGTGCCTGGAGTGTGGGGGCGAACACTGAAGCTTTCTTT
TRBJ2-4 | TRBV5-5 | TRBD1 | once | CASSSTGVVKNIQYF | TGTGCCAGCAGCTCGACAGGGGTAGTCAAAAACATTCAGTACTTC
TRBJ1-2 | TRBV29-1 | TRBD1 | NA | CSVGQGNYGYTF | TGCAGCGTCGGACAGGGGAACTATGGCTACACCTTC
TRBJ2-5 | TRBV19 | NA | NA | CATRETDQETQYF | TGTGCCACCCGGGAGACAGACCAAGAGACCCAGTACTTC
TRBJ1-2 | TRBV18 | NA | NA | CASSPPSGLRYGYTF | TGTGCCAGCTCACCACCATCTGGGCTGAGATATGGCTACACCTTC
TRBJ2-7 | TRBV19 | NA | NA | CASSLTLSSYEQYF | TGTGCCAGTAGTCTAACTTTGAGCTCCTACGAGCAGTACTTC
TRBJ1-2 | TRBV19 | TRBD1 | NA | CASSIDSSGTVQGGYTF | TGTGCCAGTAGTATAGATTCATCCGGGACAGTTCAGGGGGGCTACACCTTC
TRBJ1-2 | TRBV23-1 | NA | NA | CASSQSLGRGYGYTF | TGCGCCAGCAGTCAATCCTTGGGCAGGGGCTATGGCTACACCTTC
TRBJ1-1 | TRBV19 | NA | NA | CASASSIRARGNTEAFF | TGTGCCAGCGCGAGTTCAATCAGGGCCAGGGGGAACACTGAAGCTTTCTTT
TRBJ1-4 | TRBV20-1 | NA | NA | CSASLLTEQNEKLFF | TGCAGTGCTAGTCTCCTAACAGAGCAAAATGAAAAACTGTTTTTT
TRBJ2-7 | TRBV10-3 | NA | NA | CAPWGEIYEQYF | TGTGCCCCCTGGGGGGAAATCTACGAGCAGTACTTC
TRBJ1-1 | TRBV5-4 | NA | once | CASSWRTGMNTEAFF | TGTGCCAGCAGCTGGCGAACAGGGATGAACACTGAAGCTTTCTTT
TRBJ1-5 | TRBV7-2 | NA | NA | CASNFGGRRGQPQHF | TGTGCCAGCAATTTCGGGGGGCGTAGGGGTCAGCCCCAGCATTTT
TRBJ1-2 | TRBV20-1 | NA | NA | CSASFGGVNYGYTF | TGCAGTGCTAGTTTTGGGGGGGTTAACTATGGCTACACCTTC
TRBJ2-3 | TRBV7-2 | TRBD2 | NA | CASSLTRGGTDTQYF | TGTGCCAGCAGCCTCACCCGGGGGGGCACAGATACGCAGTATTTT
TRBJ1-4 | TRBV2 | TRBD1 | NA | CASQRTGPQEKLFF | TGTGCCAGCCAGAGGACAGGGCCCCAGGAAAAACTGTTTTTT
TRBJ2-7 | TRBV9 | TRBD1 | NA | CASSVAPGTGLYEQYF | TGTGCCAGCAGCGTAGCTCCCGGGACAGGTCTCTACGAGCAGTACTTC
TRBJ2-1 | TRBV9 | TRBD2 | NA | CASSPPSGGGKYNEQFF | TGTGCCAGCAGCCCCCCGAGCGGGGGCGGAAAATACAATGAGCAGTTCTTC
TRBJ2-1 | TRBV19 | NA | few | CATNPTRSSYNEQFF | TGTGCCACTAACCCGACGAGGAGCTCCTACAATGAGCAGTTCTTC
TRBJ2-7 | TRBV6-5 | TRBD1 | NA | CASSNGTVGYF | TGTGCCAGCAGTAACGGGACAGTGGGGTACTTC
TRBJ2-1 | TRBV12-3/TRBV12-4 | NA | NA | CASSLGWEQFF | TGTGCCAGCAGTTTGGGCTGGGAGCAGTTCTTC
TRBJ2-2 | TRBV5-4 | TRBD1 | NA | CASARGRQGAHTGELFF | TGTGCCAGCGCCCGAGGCAGACAGGGGGCCCACACCGGGGAGCTGTTTTTT
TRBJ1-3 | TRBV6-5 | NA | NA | CASSTDWSGNTIYF | TGTGCCAGCAGCACGGACTGGTCTGGAAACACCATATATTTT
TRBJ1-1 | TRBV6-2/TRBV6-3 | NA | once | CASSRAPGLGGTEAFF | TGTGCCAGCAGTCGGGCACCGGGCCTGGGGGGTACTGAAGCTTTCTTT
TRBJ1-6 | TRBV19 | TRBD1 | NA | CASSFGQVDSPLHF | TGTGCCAGTAGTTTCGGACAGGTTGATTCACCCCTCCACTTT
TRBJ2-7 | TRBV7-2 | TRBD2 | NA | CASSYSGVTSYEQYF | TGTGCCAGCAGCTATAGCGGGGTCACCTCCTACGAGCAGTACTTC
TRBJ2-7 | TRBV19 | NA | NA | CASSIVGLEGYEQYF | TGTGCCAGTAGTATAGTCGGCTTGGAGGGCTACGAGCAGTACTTC
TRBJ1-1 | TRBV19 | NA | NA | CASRQGEGVWTEAFF | TGTGCCAGTAGACAGGGCGAAGGTGTGTGGACTGAAGCTTTCTTT
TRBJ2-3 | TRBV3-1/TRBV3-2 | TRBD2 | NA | CASSQHGGAAEWGDTQYF | TGTGCCAGCAGCCAACACGGGGGGGCGGCAGAATGGGGAGATACGCAGTATTTT
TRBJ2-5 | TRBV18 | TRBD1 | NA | CASSPPDRVGETQYF | TGTGCCAGCTCACCCCCGGACAGGGTGGGAGAGACCCAGTACTTC
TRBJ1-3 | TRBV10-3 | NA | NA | CAISDSAGVGNTIYF | TGTGCCATCAGTGACTCTGCGGGGGTTGGAAACACCATATATTTT